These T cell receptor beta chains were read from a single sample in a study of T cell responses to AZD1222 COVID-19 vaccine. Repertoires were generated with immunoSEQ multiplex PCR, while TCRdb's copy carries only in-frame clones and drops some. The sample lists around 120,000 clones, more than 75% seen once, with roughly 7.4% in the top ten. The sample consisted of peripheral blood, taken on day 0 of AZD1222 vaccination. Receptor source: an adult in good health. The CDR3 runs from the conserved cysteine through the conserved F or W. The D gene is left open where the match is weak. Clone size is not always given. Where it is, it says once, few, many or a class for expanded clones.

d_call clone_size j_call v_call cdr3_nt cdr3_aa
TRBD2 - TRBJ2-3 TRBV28 TGTGCCAGCAGTGAGCCTCCGGGGCTAGCGGAAACAGATACGCAGTATTTT CASSEPPGLAETDTQYF
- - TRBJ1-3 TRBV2 TGTGCCAGCACTATTGGCCCGGGCAACTCTGGAAACACCATATATTTT CASTIGPGNSGNTIYF
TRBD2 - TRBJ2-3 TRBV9 TGTGCCAGCAGCGCAACTAGCGGGAGCACAGATACGCAGTATTTT CASSATSGSTDTQYF
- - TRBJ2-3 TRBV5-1 TGCGCCAGCAGCTTGCGGGGGACAGATACGCAGTATTTT CASSLRGTDTQYF
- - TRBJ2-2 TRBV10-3 TGTGCCATCAGTGAGGGGGGGCCCGGGGAGCTGTTTTTT CAISEGGPGELFF
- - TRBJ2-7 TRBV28 TGTGCCAGCAGTTTCAGTTTCTACGAGCAGTACTTC CASSFSFYEQYF
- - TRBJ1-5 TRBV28 TGTGCCAGCCGAAGCGACTTTGATCAGCCCCAGCATTTT CASRSDFDQPQHF
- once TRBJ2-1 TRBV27 TGTGCCAGCAGTTTTCCGGACTCGTACAATGAGCAGTTCTTC CASSFPDSYNEQFF
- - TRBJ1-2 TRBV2 TGTGCCAGCCACAGAACAGGACGAACCCCCGGCTACACCTTC CASHRTGRTPGYTF
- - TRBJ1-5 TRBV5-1 TGCGCCAGCAGCTTGGGAGGGGGGGACAATCAGCCCCAGCATTTT CASSLGGGDNQPQHF
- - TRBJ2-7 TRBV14 TGTGCCAGCAGCCGAAGCCACGAGACCGACTACGAGCAGTACTTC CASSRSHETDYEQYF
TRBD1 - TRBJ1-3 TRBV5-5 TGTGCCAGCAGAGGGACAGCAGGAAACACCATATATTTT CASRGTAGNTIYF
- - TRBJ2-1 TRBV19 TGTGCCAGTACCCCAAAAACGGGTGGTGAGCAGTTCTTC CASTPKTGGEQFF
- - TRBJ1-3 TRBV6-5 TGTGCCAGCAGTAGACGGCCCCTCTTAGAGACCATATATTTT CASSRRPLLETIYF
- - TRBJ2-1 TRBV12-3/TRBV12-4 TGTGCCAGCAGTTTGTTAGAGAGGGAACGGTTCTTC CASSLLERERFF
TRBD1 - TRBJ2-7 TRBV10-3 TGTGCCAGTAAGACAGGGGAATCAGCCGAGCAGTACTTC CASKTGESAEQYF